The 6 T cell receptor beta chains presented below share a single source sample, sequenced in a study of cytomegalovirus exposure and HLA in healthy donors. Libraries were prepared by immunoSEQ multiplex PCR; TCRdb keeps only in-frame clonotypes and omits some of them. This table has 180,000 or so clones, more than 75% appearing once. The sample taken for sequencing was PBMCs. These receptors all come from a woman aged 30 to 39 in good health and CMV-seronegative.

CDR3 in amino acids: CASSFWAGGNSYEQYF. DNA for the CDR3: TGTGCCAGCAGCTTCTGGGCAGGGGGCAACTCCTACGAGCAGTACTTC. The genes are TRBV7-9 and TRBJ2-7; TRBD1 matches at 8 bases. The CDR3 runs 16 residues. The germline gives CDR1 SEHNR, CDR2 FQNEAQ (reference sequence). The ends lost 3 bases at V and 0 bases at J; junction bases unmatched: 7.

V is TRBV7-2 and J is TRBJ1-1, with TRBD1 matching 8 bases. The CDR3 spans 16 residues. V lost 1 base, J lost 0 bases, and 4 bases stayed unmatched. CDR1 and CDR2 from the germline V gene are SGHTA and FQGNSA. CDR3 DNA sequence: TGTGCCAGCAGCTTAGGGGACAGGACTATGAACACTGAAGCTTTCTTT. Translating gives CASSLGDRTMNTEAFF. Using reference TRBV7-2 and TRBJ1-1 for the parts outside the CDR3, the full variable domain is GAGVSQSPSNKVTEKGKDVELRCDPISGHTALYWYRQSLGQGLEFLIYFQGNSAPDKSGLPSDRFSAERTGGSVSTLTIQRTQQEDSAVYLCASSLGDRTMNTEAFFGQGTRLTVV.

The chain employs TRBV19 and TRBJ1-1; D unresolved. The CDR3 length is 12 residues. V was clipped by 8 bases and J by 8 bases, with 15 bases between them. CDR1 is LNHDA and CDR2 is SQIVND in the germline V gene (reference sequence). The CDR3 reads CASSLYSREAFF. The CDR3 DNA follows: TGTGCCAGTTCCCTTTATTCCAGGGAAGCTTTCTTT.

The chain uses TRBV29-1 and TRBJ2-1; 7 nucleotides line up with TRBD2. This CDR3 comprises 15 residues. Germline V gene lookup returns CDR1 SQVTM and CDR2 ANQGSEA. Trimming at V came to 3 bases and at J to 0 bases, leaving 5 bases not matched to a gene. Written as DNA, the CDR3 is TGCAGCGTTGACGGGGGGTCAAGCTCCTACAATGAGCAGTTCTTC. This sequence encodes CSVDGGSSSYNEQFF.

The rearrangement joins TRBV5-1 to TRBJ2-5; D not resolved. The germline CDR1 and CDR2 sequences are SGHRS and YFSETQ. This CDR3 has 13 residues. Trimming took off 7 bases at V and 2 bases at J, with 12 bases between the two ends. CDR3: CASARTRQETQYF. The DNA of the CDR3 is TGCGCCAGCGCACGTACACGTCAAGAGACCCAGTACTTC. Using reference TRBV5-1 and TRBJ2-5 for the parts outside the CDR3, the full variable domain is KAGVTQTPRYLIKTRGQQVTLSCSPISGHRSVSWYQQTPGQGLQFLFEYFSETQRNKGNFPGRFSGRQFSNSRSEMNVSTLELGDSALYLCASARTRQETQYFGPGTRLLVL.

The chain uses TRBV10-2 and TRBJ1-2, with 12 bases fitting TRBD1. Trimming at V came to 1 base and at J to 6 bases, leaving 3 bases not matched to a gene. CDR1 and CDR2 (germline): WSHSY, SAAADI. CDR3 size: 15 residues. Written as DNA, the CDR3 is TGCGCCAGCAGTGAGTTGCGGGACAGGGGGCATGGCTACACCTTC. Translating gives CASSELRDRGHGYTF.